The clone carrying this TCR beta chain was counted ten times or more. Its antigen is undetermined. The CDR3 is 16 amino acids. In germline, CDR1 is DFQATT, CDR2 SNEGSKA (reference sequence). Trimming removed 4 bases from V and 1 base from J; junction bases left unmatched: 7. These data originate in a study of CD8+CD57+ T cells in acquired aplastic anemia. Across the whole study: Sorting CD4+ and CD8+ cells gave DNA averaging roughly 3.2 ug. Study-wide points: No significant difference in CD8+ Simpson's diversity was found between patients and controls. Sharing between patients and controls was observed for twenty-nine CD8+ CDR3 sequences.

CDR3 and TCR beta VDJ profiling relied on a genomic DNA template. From the reads, TCRdb called clonotypes with MiXCR, one entry per CDR3 protein. The sample consists of approximately 270,000 distinct CDR3 sequences, roughly three fifths of them appearing once. The chain links TRBV20-1 to TRBJ1-5, with TRBD1 matching 10 bases. The sequencing input was sorted CD4+, CD8+, or CD8+CD57+ T cells (not recorded which) from PBMCs. The sequence was collected from a human donor with severe aplastic anemia or a healthy control (not recorded which). CDR3 coding DNA: TGCAGTGCTAATAATTGGGGACAGGGGAGCAATCAGCCCCAGCATTTT. This translates into CSANNWGQGSNQPQHF.